The present T cell receptor (beta chain) was sequenced within a study of regulatory T cells in long-lasting Graves disease (dated by TCRdb to 2020 to 2022). Background on the whole study: Patients with newly diagnosed Graves' disease had been on antithyroid drugs for under 3 months. A total of 33 samples were covered by TCR sequencing, comprising some 13 persistent and around 20 newly diagnosed Graves' disease patients. The study was conducted in China and was registered as a clinical trial. Patients with persistent Graves' disease were compared with patients with newly diagnosed Graves' disease using TCR sequencing and RNA sequencing of peripheral blood.

Receptor amplification or capture employed multiplex PCR. The instrument given in TCRdb is Illumina HiSeq 4000. TCR beta libraries were built with iRepertoire HTBI primers and Arm-PCR amplification of CDR3 regions. Gel purification was performed on PCR products prior to sequencing. Turning to the authors' computational methods: Across samples, 60 to 80 TRBV and roughly 13 TRBJ segments were identified and used for gene usage analysis of CDR3 amino acid clonotypes. COPE and FqMerger were used to merge the filtered high-quality paired reads into contigs. BLAST was used to align contigs to the IMGT TRBV, TRBD and TRBJ reference genes, and CDR3 was defined following IMGT. Clonotypes above 0.1% frequency were classified as highly expanded clones. Shannon entropy served as the measure of repertoire diversity, while the Gini coefficient captured V-J evenness. Clonotypes shared by more than one individual were considered public. Using fastp at Q25 and MiXCR, TCRdb reprocessed the public reads and kept productive beta chains. Here each entry gathers all rows of one CDR3 protein and keeps the most common genes and DNA. These V and J calls rely on TCRdb rather than the paper's analysis. The sample profile shows 410,000 or so distinct CDR3 sequences; under 15% of them were found once. The ten largest clones capture about a sixth of the sample.

Broad study findings and their caveats: Only the TCR beta chain was sequenced and analyzed. Patients with persistent disease shared more public clonotypes (roughly 2,900) than newly diagnosed patients did (nearly 1,000). Compared with newly diagnosed patients, persistent Graves' disease patients had lower TCR Shannon entropy and fewer highly expanded clones, which suggests clonal expansion. Because the primary lesion, thyroid tissue, could not be accessed, the study looked at peripheral blood alone. TRBV28, TRBJ1-2 and TRBJ2-5 were preferentially used in persistent disease, while TRBV20-1 and TRBJ2-1 were favored in newly diagnosed disease. The small sample size was acknowledged by the authors as a limitation that may reduce accuracy.

The intended sense of this specimen's time point label: newly diagnosed GD, antithyroid drugs for less than 3 months. For both TCR sequencing and RNA sequencing, RNA was extracted from PBMCs using TRIzol. The diagnosis of Graves' disease was made according to American Thyroid Association guidelines. Patients were recruited from an endocrinology department in Xi'an, China. Each patient gave approximately 8.8 milliliters of peripheral blood, collected in an EDTA anticoagulant tube. Ficoll Paque Plus density gradient separation was used to isolate PBMCs, and no further T cell sorting was performed. An Agilent 2100 Bioanalyzer and agarose gel were used to assess RNA quality, and a NanoDrop 2000 was used to measure RNA concentration. Only a few counts were recorded for this clonotype. Its antigen remains undetermined. No per-base quality is available; no much larger clone lies one base away. V is pruned by 4 bases and J by 6 bases, leaving 6 bases of the junction without a gene match. CDR1 and CDR2 are drawn from the germline V gene: KGHDR, SFDVKD. The CDR3, cysteine through phenylalanine, is 15 amino acids long. This entry keeps only the CDR3 DNA: 45 bases, framed from base 1.

The sample was also linked to a second study, of T cells in Graves' hyperthyroidism and ophthalmopathy. As that second study puts it: Stable Graves' hyperthyroidism was defined as the absence of progression to ophthalmopathy over 18 months of follow-up. Hyperthyroidism patients were newly diagnosed, with disease duration under 2 months, and aged 18 to 65 years. Patients with uncontrolled infections, other autoimmune diseases, pregnancy or lactation were excluded. Diagnoses were based on clinical symptoms, serum thyroxine and TRAb, thyroid ultrasound and orbital computed tomography. A first-round RT-PCR of the TCR CDR3 used the HTBI primer set with the Qiagen OneStep RT-PCR kit. Blood samples also contained most of the expanded thyroid clonotypes (frequency above 0.001), which suggests that blood repertoires may reflect thyroid immune responses. In cross-validation, a model built on a 13 V-J signature told ophthalmopathy apart from stable hyperthyroidism with approximately 90% sensitivity and about 81% specificity, and in testing the same model reached 80%/75%. During validation, the model predicted progression to ophthalmopathy a median of about 6.3 months ahead of onset, with almost 71% sensitivity and 72% to 80% specificity. To identify TCR V-J signatures that set the groups apart, the researchers used a discovery cohort of about a hundred patients, made up of fewer than 50 with Graves' ophthalmopathy and about 55 with stable Graves' hyperthyroidism. An independent validation cohort of fewer than 20 hyperthyroidism patients and 17 patients who later progressed to ophthalmopathy tested prospective prediction of ophthalmopathy. The 100 or so discovery patients were randomly split 7:3 into training and test sets. In six Graves' hyperthyroidism patients, the study also compared T-cell repertoires from thyroid tissue with T-cell repertoires from blood. Following sampling, methimazole starting at 30 mg daily was given to hyperthyroidism patients, and high-dose intravenous methylprednisolone was given to ophthalmopathy patients. Libraries were constructed in a second round of multiplex PCR, after which size selection and purification were performed. Paired-end sequencing of the libraries was performed with 100 bp reads on an Illumina HiSeq2000. SOAPnuke was used to process the raw data, with reads discarded if the reads contained adapters or uncalled bases, had a mean Phred below 15, or lacked an exact constant-primer or identifier match. COPE v1.2.5 was used to merge the high-quality paired reads, and each unique nucleotide sequence was defined as a clonotype. MiTCR v1.1 was used to align the clonotypes against IMGT TRBV, TRBD and TRBJ reference segments. Analysis was restricted to V-J combinations with a frequency above 0.0001, which covered just over 98% of repertoires. A TCS score was defined as the ratio of F50 (clonal expansion) to E x V (chaos), with BLOSUM62-based TCRdist applied between CDR3 peptides within each V-J. Welch's t-statistics and random forest reduced 500 to 650 V-J features to under 15, which were used in a naive Bayes classifier (R e1071). Sample size was not statistically predetermined, and blinding of investigators to group allocation was not performed. The paper reports TCR Vbeta CDR3 sequencing of over 120 peripheral blood samples: 43 ophthalmopathy, roughly 74 hyperthyroidism and about 17 progressor patients.

The chain is made from TRBV24-1 and TRBJ2-1; 9 nucleotides in the junction match TRBD2. The TCR comes from a woman aged 30 to 39 with Graves disease. Donor details come from another sample of the same person, matched by shared clones. The input for sequencing was peripheral blood mononuclear cells (PBMCs), taken at new diagnosis, from a patient treated with antithyroid drugs. The CDR3 amino acid sequence is: CATSEVAGASNEQFF. Here is the DNA: TGTGCCACCAGTGAGGTAGCGGGAGCCTCCAATGAGCAGTTCTTC.